The clone carrying this T cell receptor (beta chain) was detected a few times. From the RT-PCR reads, TCRdb called clonotypes with MiXCR, one entry per CDR3 protein. The table lists approximately 150,000 distinct CDR3 sequences, 24% of them singletons. The V end was cut by 2 bases, the J end by 7 bases, with 5 bases between. This CDR3 comprises 11 residues. Germline values: CDR1 SGHTA, CDR2 FQGNSA. The data were obtained in a study of patients and donors after allogeneic stem cell transplantation. The sequencing sample was made of blood, either unsorted or a sorted T cell fraction (not recorded which). The TCR originated in a human donor who was either an allogeneic HSCT recipient or a stem cell or donor lymphocyte infusion donor (not recorded which). It is not recorded whose cells these are; they may come from a transplant donor. The chain uses TRBV7-2 and TRBJ2-5, with D unclear. CDR3 amino acids: CASSLSVTQYF. CDR3 nucleotides: TGTGCCAGCAGCTTATCAGTGACCCAGTACTTC.